The 23 T cell receptor beta chains in this list originate from one sample, sequenced in a study of STAT5B mutations in CD4+ large granular lymphocyte leukemia (dated by TCRdb to the early 2020s). Libraries were constructed by the immunoSEQ multiplex PCR assay. TCRdb limited this immuneACCESS table to in-frame rearrangements with V and J called. A share of clones is missing; checked studies link under half to unresolved V genes, and the rest is unexplained. For this sample there are 32,000 or so clones; 70% to 90% appear just once. Jointly, the top ten make up less than 3.5% of the sample. The material sequenced was CD4+ T cells from blood buffy coats. Every receptor here comes from a human donor in good health.

The chain uses TRBV18 and TRBJ1-2; unclear D gene. Trimming removed 5 bases at V and 2 bases at J, with 9 bases between. This CDR3 is 13 amino acids long. Looked up from germline, CDR1 is KGHSH and CDR2 is LQKENI. The CDR3: CASSGEQNYGYTF. The CDR3 DNA reads as TGTGCCAGCTCAGGCGAACAGAACTATGGCTACACCTTC.

The V call is TRBV6-5, the J call TRBJ1-5; 7 bases are a match to TRBD1. Trimming removed 5 bases from V and 6 bases from J; junction bases left unmatched: 10. Germline V CDR1 and CDR2: MNHEY, SVGAGI. The CDR3 totals 15 residues. The CDR3 reads CASSPKAGGSQPQHF. CDR3 nucleotide sequence: TGTGCCAGCAGTCCAAAAGCAGGGGGAAGTCAGCCCCAGCATTTT.

This chain joins TRBV7-9 and TRBJ2-5; D remains unclear. V was cut by 1 base and J by 4 bases, with 10 bases left in between. This CDR3 comprises 14 residues. Looked up from germline, CDR1 is SEHNR and CDR2 is FQNEAQ (reference sequence). The DNA for the CDR3 is TGTGCCAGCAGCTTAGGGAACTCGGGAGAGACCCAGTACTTC. This codes for CASSLGNSGETQYF. Combining the CDR3 with reference TRBV7-9 and TRBJ2-5 gives the whole variable domain DTGVSQNPRHKITKRGQNVTFRCDPISEHNRLYWYRQTLGQGPEFLTYFQNEAQLEKSRLLSDRFSAERPKGSFSTLEIQRTEQGDSAMYLCASSLGNSGETQYFGPGTRLLVL.

This chain connects TRBV5-4 to TRBJ2-7; perhaps TRBD1 as D (5 bases). Trimming left V 0 bases short and J 5 bases short, with 9 bases between. The CDR3 sequence is 13 residues long. CDR1 and CDR2 from the germline V gene are SGHNT and YYREEE (reference sequence). In nucleotides, the CDR3 is TGTGCCAGCAGCTTGGCAGGGCGGAACGAGCAGTACTTC. The encoded protein is CASSLAGRNEQYF.

V is TRBV5-1 and J is TRBJ2-5; D gene uncertain. The V end was cut by 4 bases, the J end by 6 bases, with 19 bases between. Germline V CDR1 and CDR2: SGHRS, YFSETQ. CDR3 length: 15 residues. CDR3 protein: CASSPSGLRRKTQYF. CDR3 nucleotide sequence: TGCGCCAGCAGCCCTTCCGGGTTACGAAGGAAGACCCAGTACTTC.

The J gene is TRBJ2-1, the V gene TRBV28, with D hard to call. V lost 9 bases, J lost 1 base, and 13 bases lay in between. The CDR3 has 14 amino acids. Germline CDR1 reads MDHEN; CDR2 reads SYDVKM. The CDR3 protein is CASSTSGSYNEQFF. DNA of the CDR3: TGTGCCAGTTCAACGAGTGGATCCTACAATGAGCAGTTCTTC.

The rearrangement links TRBV7-9 to TRBJ2-6; D is undetermined. CDR1 and CDR2 from the germline V gene are SEHNR and FQNEAQ (reference sequence). This CDR3 has 16 residues. V was cut by 1 base and J by 0 bases, with 7 bases left in between. CDR3 region: CASSLDRGSGANVLTF. In nucleotides, the CDR3 is TGTGCCAGCAGCTTAGACAGAGGCTCTGGGGCCAACGTCCTGACTTTC.

The chain combines TRBV29-1 with TRBJ1-2, with D perhaps matching TRBD1 (5 bases). V was shortened by 4 bases and J by 7 bases, with 13 bases between the two germline ends. Looked up from germline, CDR1 is SQVTM and CDR2 is ANQGSEA. The CDR3 runs to 12 residues. This CDR3 reads CSVGQTGGGYTF. Written as DNA, the CDR3 is TGCAGCGTTGGCCAGACGGGGGGTGGCTACACCTTC. The whole variable domain, filled in from reference TRBV29-1 and TRBJ1-2, reads SAVISQKPSRDICQRGTSLTIQCQVDSQVTMMFWYRQQPGQSLTLIATANQGSEATYESGFVIDKFPISRPNLTFSTLTVSNMSPEDSSIYLCSVGQTGGGYTFGSGTRLTVV.

This chain uses TRBV19 with TRBJ1-5; the D is unclear. Germline CDR1 LNHDA, CDR2 SQIVND (reference sequence). This CDR3 region has 12 residues. Trimming pared 3 bases from V and 7 bases from J, leaving 7 bases between. The CDR3 DNA sequence: TGTGCCAGTAGTATGATTCAACAGCCCCAGCATTTT. Its translation is CASSMIQQPQHF.

The rearrangement links TRBV29-1 to TRBJ2-2; 9 nucleotides align to TRBD2. Germline-derived CDR1 and CDR2 are SQVTM and ANQGSEA. J was trimmed by 3 bases and V by 5 bases; bases with no gene match: 7. The CDR3 length is 15 residues. This chain's CDR3 is CSVRVSGSDTGELFF. The CDR3 DNA is TGCAGCGTTCGGGTTAGCGGGAGTGACACCGGGGAGCTGTTTTTT.

The chain has TRBV2 and TRBJ2-1; D tentatively reads TRBD1 or TRBD2 (5 bases each). From germline, CDR1 is SNHLY and CDR2 FYNNEI. Trimming cost V 9 bases and J 7 bases, with 7 bases left between them. This CDR3 spans 10 amino acids. The CDR3 sequence is CASGGNEQFF. The CDR3 DNA is TGTGCCAGTGGGGGTAATGAGCAGTTCTTC.

The V and J genes are TRBV4-3 and TRBJ1-2; TRBD1 matches at 7 bases. The CDR3 runs 16 residues. V shed 0 bases, J shed 7 bases, and the junction held 11 bases outside the gene matches. Germline V gene sequence: CDR1 LGHNA, CDR2 YSLEER. DNA for the CDR3: TGCGCCAGCAGCCAAGAGGTGACAGGGAGGTCAGGTGGCTACACCTTC. Its protein product is CASSQEVTGRSGGYTF.

The chain has TRBV2 and TRBJ1-1; 7 bases line up with TRBD1. The CDR3 loop spans 16 amino acids. Germline V lookup: CDR1 SNHLY, CDR2 FYNNEI. V shed 4 bases, J shed 6 bases, and the junction held 14 bases outside the gene matches. The CDR3 nucleotides read TGTGCCAGCAGTGGACAGGGAGCGGGGGATCGCGCTGAAGCTTTCTTT. Encoded protein: CASSGQGAGDRAEAFF.

The gene calls are TRBV6-6 and TRBJ1-5; TRBD1 agrees at 10 bases. Trimming removed 6 bases from V and 2 bases from J; junction bases left unmatched: 4. Per germline, CDR1 MNHNY and CDR2 SVGAGI (reference sequence). The CDR3 is 15 residues long. This CDR3 reads CASRTGQGGNQPQHF. For the CDR3, the DNA is TGTGCCAGCAGAACCGGACAGGGGGGCAATCAGCCCCAGCATTTT.

V and J are TRBV29-1 and TRBJ1-5, with 10 bases fitting TRBD1. V shed 4 bases, J shed 4 bases, and the junction held 4 bases outside the gene matches. Germline CDR1 reads SQVTM; CDR2 reads ANQGSEA. The CDR3 covers 14 residues. Here the CDR3 DNA reads TGCAGCGTTGGGGACAGGGGAGGGAATCAGCCCCAGCATTTT. Encoded protein: CSVGDRGGNQPQHF.

V usage is TRBV5-1 and J usage is TRBJ1-2; D is undetermined. The length of the CDR3 is 12 residues. CDR1 is SGHRS and CDR2 is YFSETQ in the germline V gene. Trimming cost V 5 bases and J 8 bases, with 13 bases left between them. In DNA, the CDR3 is TGCGCCAGCAGTTCGGGTCCCGAGGGCTACACCTTC. Its translation: CASSSGPEGYTF. The full variable domain, in which reference TRBV5-1 and TRBJ1-2 provide the parts outside the CDR3, is KAGVTQTPRYLIKTRGQQVTLSCSPISGHRSVSWYQQTPGQGLQFLFEYFSETQRNKGNFPGRFSGRQFSNSRSEMNVSTLELGDSALYLCASSSGPEGYTFGSGTRLTVV.

The chain is built from TRBV28 and TRBJ1-5; a weak D match, TRBD1 (5 bases). Trimming took off 6 bases at V and 9 bases at J, with 21 bases between the two ends. This CDR3 contains 15 residues. CDR1 and CDR2 (germline): MDHEN, SYDVKM. The CDR3 DNA follows: TGTGCCAGCAGCCGAAGGGGCGCGGGTGTGGCGCCCCAGCATTTT. Translation: CASSRRGAGVAPQHF.

The chain recombines TRBV7-9 with TRBJ1-1; 10 nucleotides match TRBD1. From germline, CDR1 is SEHNR and CDR2 FQNEAQ (reference sequence). Unmatched junction bases numbered 5, after V lost 5 bases and J lost 5 bases. This CDR3 has 14 residues. This chain's CDR3 is CASSPGQGRTEAFF. The DNA for the CDR3 is TGTGCCAGCAGCCCGGGACAGGGGAGGACTGAAGCTTTCTTT.

This chain connects TRBV6-5 to TRBJ2-3, with TRBD2 as a possible D gene (5 bases). V lost 6 bases and J 9 bases, leaving 13 bases between the germline ends. The CDR3 totals 12 residues. The germline V gene encodes CDR1 MNHEY and CDR2 SVGAGI. CDR3 in DNA: TGTGCCAGCAGGCGCCCTGGGGAGACGCAGTATTTT. Translated: CASRRPGETQYF.

This chain links TRBV29-1 with TRBJ2-7; 10 positions agree with TRBD1. The length of the CDR3 is 13 residues. Trimming took 3 bases from V and 4 from J; bases not matched to a gene: 3. From germline, CDR1 is SQVTM and CDR2 ANQGSEA. CDR3 region: CSVDKGQGYEQYF. The CDR3 coding sequence is TGCAGCGTTGACAAGGGACAGGGGTACGAGCAGTACTTC.

This clone was seen a single time. The gene calls are TRBV7-6 and TRBJ1-3; D unclear. Trimming removed 4 bases from V and 10 bases from J, with 14 bases in between. Germline lookup yields CDR1 SGHVS and CDR2 FNYEAQ. This CDR3 contains 13 residues. Here the CDR3 DNA reads TGTGCCAGCAGCTCGGACCCCAGAGGAACCATATATTTT. Residues: CASSSDPRGTIYF.

The CDR3 sequence is CASSLTTGGRFRNEQYF. The DNA for the CDR3 is TGTGCCAGCAGTTTAACGACAGGGGGTCGTTTTAGGAACGAGCAGTACTTC. This rearrangement joins TRBV27 to TRBJ2-7, with 9 bases identical to TRBD1. Germline CDR1 is MNHEY and CDR2 is SMNVEV (reference sequence). Trimming cost V 2 bases and J 5 bases; bases outside gene matches: 13. The CDR3 loop spans 17 amino acids.

This chain's CDR3 is CASSRLAGSYNEQFF. DNA for the CDR3: TGTGCCAGTAGTAGACTAGCGGGATCGTACAATGAGCAGTTCTTC. The rearrangement uses TRBV19 and TRBJ2-1; TRBD2 matches at 11 bases. With 4 bases clipped from V and 4 bases from J, the junction kept 3 bases outside the gene matches. The CDR3 covers 15 residues. CDR1 LNHDA and CDR2 SQIVND come from the germline V gene (reference sequence).